This TCR beta chain came from a study of shared clonotypes between healthy human individuals. In this sample, this clone turned up once. Antigen specificity is unknown. In the naive CD8 group, cells lacked CD45RO and were positively selected for CCR7, so terminally differentiated effector memory CD45RA+ cells were left out. Clones were read by immunoSEQ multiplex PCR, and TCRdb kept only the in-frame ones, dropping some. The sample shows 2 million or so clones, about 95% of them seen only once. General observations from the study: The authors sampled blood alone, and tissue repertoires likely differ.

This TCR came from a young man in good health. Sequencing used naive CD8+ T cells sorted from blood.

For the CDR3, the DNA is TGTGCCAGCAGCTACAGCGACCTCGGGTACAATGAGCAGTTCTTC. It codes for CASSYSDLGYNEQFF. The chain uses TRBV28 and TRBJ2-1; D remains unclear. V dropped 6 bases and J dropped 4 bases, with 16 bases sitting between them. Germline CDR1 MDHEN, CDR2 SYDVKM. There are 15 residues in the CDR3. Combining the CDR3 with reference TRBV28 and TRBJ2-1 gives the whole variable domain DVKVTQSSRYLVKRTGEKVFLECVQDMDHENMFWYRQDPGLGLRLIYFSYDVKMKEKGDIPEGYSVSREKKERFSLILESASTNQTSMYLCASSYSDLGYNEQFFGPGTRLTVL.